The rows below give T cell receptor beta chains drawn from one sample of a study of blood T cell repertoires in COVID-19. The table came from immunoSEQ multiplex PCR; TCRdb's copy has only in-frame clones and leaves some out. This table has 200,000 to 300,000 clones, roughly 88% appearing once. The material sequenced was peripheral blood. The receptors here all came from a woman in her twenties or thirties with acute or convalescent COVID-19. Each CDR3 is given with its conserved first and last residue. The D gene is left open where the match is weak. Only part of the rows carry a size: once, few, many, or a class if the clone is expanded.

clone size	J gene	D gene	V gene	CDR3 DNA	CDR3 protein
-	TRBJ2-7	TRBD2	TRBV5-1	TGCGCCAGCATGAGGTCTAGCGGGAGGGCCGGGGACGAGCAGTACTTC	CASMRSSGRAGDEQYF
-	TRBJ1-4	-	TRBV10-3	TGTGCCATCAGTGAGCTGAGTGAAAAACTGTTTTTT	CAISELSEKLFF
-	TRBJ2-7	TRBD1	TRBV7-3	TGTGCCAGCGGAACCCCGGGACAGGGACGCTACGAGCAGTACTTC	CASGTPGQGRYEQYF
once	TRBJ2-1	-	TRBV5-1	TGCGCCAGCAGCAAGGGACTGGGGCCAATCTTC	CASSKGLGPIF
-	TRBJ2-1	TRBD2	TRBV9	TGTGCCAGCAGCAAGAGCGGGAACTACAATGAGCAGTTCTTC	CASSKSGNYNEQFF
-	TRBJ2-7	TRBD2	TRBV29-1	TGCAGCGTTGAAGACTCTAGCGGAGCCTACGAGCAGTACTTC	CSVEDSSGAYEQYF
-	TRBJ1-6	-	TRBV30	TGTGCCTGGAGTGTACAGGGCGCGATACCCCTCCACTTT	CAWSVQGAIPLHF
-	TRBJ2-2	-	TRBV5-1	TGCGCCAGCAGCCCGAGGTGGCAGGGGAACACCGGGGAGCTGTTTTTT	CASSPRWQGNTGELFF
-	TRBJ1-4	-	TRBV15	TGTGCCACCAGCCTAACTAATGAAAAACTGTTTTTT	CATSLTNEKLFF
-	TRBJ1-1	-	TRBV15	TGTGCCACCAGCAGAGGAGTGGCGGGTTCGAACACTGAAGCTTTCTTT	CATSRGVAGSNTEAFF
-	TRBJ2-1	TRBD2	TRBV10-3	TGTGCCACCAAGAATATAGCGGGAGAATCTTACAATGAGCAGTTCTTC	CATKNIAGESYNEQFF
-	TRBJ1-5	-	TRBV19	TGTGCCAGTAGTATGTTGTTGCGGCAGGGTCCTCAGCCCCAGCATTTT	CASSMLLRQGPQPQHF
-	TRBJ1-3	-	TRBV4-2	TGTGCCAGCAGCCAAGAGAGGGTGATAGGTGGAAACACCATATATTTT	CASSQERVIGGNTIYF
-	TRBJ2-5	-	TRBV27	TGTGCCAGCAGGACTAATGGACGGGGGAGGTTGGAGACCCAGTACTTC	CASRTNGRGRLETQYF
-	TRBJ2-3	TRBD2	TRBV24-1	TGTGCCACCAGTGATTTGGCGGGAGCGAGCACAGATACGCAGTATTTT	CATSDLAGASTDTQYF
-	TRBJ2-1	-	TRBV6-5	TGTGCCAGCAGTTACTCTGCCAGGGACAATGAGCAGTTCTTC	CASSYSARDNEQFF
-	TRBJ2-5	TRBD2	TRBV7-2	TGTGCCAGCAGCTTAGTGAGCGGGAGTGCGGAGACCCAGTACTTC	CASSLVSGSAETQYF
-	TRBJ2-2	-	TRBV7-9	TGTGCCAGCAGTTCGGCTAGCAGCACCGGGGAGCTGTTTTTT	CASSSASSTGELFF
-	TRBJ2-2	TRBD2	TRBV5-8	TGTGCCAGCAGCCCTGGTGCTAGCGGTACTTACACCGGGGAGCTGTTTTTT	CASSPGASGTYTGELFF
-	TRBJ2-5	-	TRBV10-1	TGCGCCAGCAGTGAGTCTGTCAGGGAAGAGACCCAGTACTTC	CASSESVREETQYF
once	TRBJ1-4	TRBD1	TRBV5-1	TGCGCCAGCAGCGCGGCTGGGACAGCTAATGAAAAACTGTTTTTT	CASSAAGTANEKLFF
-	TRBJ1-1	-	TRBV6-5	TGTGCCAGCAGCGCAGTGAACACTGAAGCTTTCTTT	CASSAVNTEAFF
-	TRBJ2-1	TRBD2	TRBV30	TGTGCCTGGAGTGTAGGAGCGGGAGTCGACAATGAGCAGTTCTTC	CAWSVGAGVDNEQFF
-	TRBJ1-3	TRBD1	TRBV30	TGTGCCTGGAGTCCTGCGGGACAGAATGTGGACACCATATATTTT	CAWSPAGQNVDTIYF
-	TRBJ2-5	-	TRBV6-5	TGTGCCAGCAAACGCTCTGGAGTTCTGGAGACCCAGTACTTC	CASKRSGVLETQYF
-	TRBJ2-5	-	TRBV11-2	TGTGCCAGCAGCTCCAGGGAAGAGACCCAGTACTTC	CASSSREETQYF
-	TRBJ2-1	-	TRBV19	TGTGCCAGTAGTATAAACACCTACAATGAGCAGTTCTTC	CASSINTYNEQFF
-	TRBJ2-7	TRBD2	TRBV3-1/TRBV3-2	TGTGCCAGCAGCCAACGATCCGGGAGGGGTTACTACGAGCAGTACTTC	CASSQRSGRGYYEQYF
-	TRBJ2-5	TRBD2	TRBV7-8	TGTGCCAGCAGCCTGGGGACTAGTCAAGAGACCCAGTACTTC	CASSLGTSQETQYF
-	TRBJ2-1	-	TRBV18	TGTGCCAGCTCACGTCAGGATGAGCAGTTCTTC	CASSRQDEQFF
once	TRBJ2-1	TRBD2	TRBV7-7	TGTGCCAGCAGCCTGGGACTAGCGGGTCGCAATGAGCAGTTCTTC	CASSLGLAGRNEQFF
-	TRBJ2-1	TRBD1	TRBV29-1	TGCAGCGTCGAACAGGGGGCGAATGAGCAGTTCTTC	CSVEQGANEQFF
-	TRBJ2-2	-	TRBV21-1	TGTGCCAGCAGCAAAAGGGCTAGCGGAGAAGGCGGGGAGCTGTTTTTT	CASSKRASGEGGELFF
-	TRBJ2-1	-	TRBV7-9	TGTGCCAGCAGCCCCCCGGGGAGGACTATGCATGAGCAGTTCTTC	CASSPPGRTMHEQFF
-	TRBJ1-4	-	TRBV10-3	TGTGCCACGACCCGGGACAACAATGAAAAACTGTTTTTT	CATTRDNNEKLFF
-	TRBJ1-1	-	TRBV5-4	TGTGCCAGCAGCTTGCTCGCCAGAGGCACTGAAGCTTTCTTT	CASSLLARGTEAFF
-	TRBJ1-4	-	TRBV19	TGTGCCAGTAGTGCCACGGGACAAAAAGCTGAAAAACTGTTTTTT	CASSATGQKAEKLFF